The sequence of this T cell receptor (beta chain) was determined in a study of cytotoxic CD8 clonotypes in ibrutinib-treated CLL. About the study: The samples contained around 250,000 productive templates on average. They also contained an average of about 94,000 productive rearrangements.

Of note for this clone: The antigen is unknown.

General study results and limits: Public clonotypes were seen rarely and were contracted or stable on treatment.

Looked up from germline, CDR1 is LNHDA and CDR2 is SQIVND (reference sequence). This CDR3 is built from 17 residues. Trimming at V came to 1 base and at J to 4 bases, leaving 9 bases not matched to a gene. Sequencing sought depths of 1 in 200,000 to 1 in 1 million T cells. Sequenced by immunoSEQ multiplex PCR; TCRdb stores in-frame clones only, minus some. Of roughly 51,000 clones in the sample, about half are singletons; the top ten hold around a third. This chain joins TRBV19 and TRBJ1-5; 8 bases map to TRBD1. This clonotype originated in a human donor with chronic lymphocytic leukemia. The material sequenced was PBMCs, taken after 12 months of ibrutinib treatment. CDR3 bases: TGTGCCAGTAGTATAGGGACAGGGTTTCTAATGAATCAGCCCCAGCATTTT. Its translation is CASSIGTGFLMNQPQHF.